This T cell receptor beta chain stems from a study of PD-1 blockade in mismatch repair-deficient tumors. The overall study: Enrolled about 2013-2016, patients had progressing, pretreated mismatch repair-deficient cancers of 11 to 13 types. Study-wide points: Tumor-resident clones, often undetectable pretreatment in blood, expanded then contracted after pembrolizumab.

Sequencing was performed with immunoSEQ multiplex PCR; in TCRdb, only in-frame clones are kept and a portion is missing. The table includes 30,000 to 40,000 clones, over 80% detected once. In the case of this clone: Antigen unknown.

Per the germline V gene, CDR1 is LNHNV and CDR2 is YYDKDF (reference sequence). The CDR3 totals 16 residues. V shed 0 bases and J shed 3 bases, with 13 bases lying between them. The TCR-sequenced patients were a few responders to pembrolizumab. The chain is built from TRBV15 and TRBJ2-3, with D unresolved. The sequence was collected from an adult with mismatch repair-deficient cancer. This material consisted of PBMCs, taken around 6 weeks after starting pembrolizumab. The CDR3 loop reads CATSRDLAAGTDTQYF. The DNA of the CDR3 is TGTGCCACCAGCAGAGACTTAGCAGCTGGGACAGATACGCAGTATTTT.